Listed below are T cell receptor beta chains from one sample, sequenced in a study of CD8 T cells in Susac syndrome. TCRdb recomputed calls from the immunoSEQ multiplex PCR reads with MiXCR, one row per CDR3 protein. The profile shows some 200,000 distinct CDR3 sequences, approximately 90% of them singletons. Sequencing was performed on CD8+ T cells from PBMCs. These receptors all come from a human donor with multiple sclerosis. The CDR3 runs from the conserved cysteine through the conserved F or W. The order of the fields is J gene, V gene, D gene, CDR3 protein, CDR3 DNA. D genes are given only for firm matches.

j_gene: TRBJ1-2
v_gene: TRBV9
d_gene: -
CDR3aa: CASNPGGEDYGYTF
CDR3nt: TGTGCCAGCAACCCCGGAGGGGAGGACTATGGCTACACCTTC

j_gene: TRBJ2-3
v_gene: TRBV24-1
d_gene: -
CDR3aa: CATSDSGVADTQYF
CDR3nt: TGTGCCACCAGTGATTCAGGGGTGGCAGATACGCAGTATTTT

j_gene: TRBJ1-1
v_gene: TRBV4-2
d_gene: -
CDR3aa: CASSPKTGGVREAFF
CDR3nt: TGTGCCAGCAGCCCAAAGACAGGAGGGGTCAGAGAAGCTTTCTTT

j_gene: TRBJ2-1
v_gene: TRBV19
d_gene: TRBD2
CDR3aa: CASRSGLANNEQFF
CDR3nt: TGTGCCAGTAGATCAGGACTAGCGAACAATGAGCAGTTCTTC

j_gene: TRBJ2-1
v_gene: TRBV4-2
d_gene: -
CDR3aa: CASSQVLGNEQFF
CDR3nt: TGTGCCAGCAGCCAAGTTTTGGGCAATGAGCAGTTCTTC

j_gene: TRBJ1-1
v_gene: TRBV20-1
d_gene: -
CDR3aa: CSARDLLGEYTEAFF
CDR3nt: TGCAGTGCTAGAGATCTGTTAGGGGAGTACACTGAAGCTTTCTTT

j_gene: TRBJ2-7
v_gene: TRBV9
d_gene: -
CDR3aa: CASSVADLPYEQYF
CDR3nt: TGTGCCAGCAGCGTAGCCGATTTGCCCTACGAGCAGTACTTC

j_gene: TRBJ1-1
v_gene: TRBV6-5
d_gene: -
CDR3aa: CASSYGGRGDTEAFF
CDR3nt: TGTGCCAGCAGTTACGGGGGGCGCGGGGACACTGAAGCTTTCTTT

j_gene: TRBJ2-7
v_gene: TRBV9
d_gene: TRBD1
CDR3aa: CASSVGTGHEQYF
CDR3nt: TGTGCCAGCAGCGTAGGGACAGGGCACGAGCAGTACTTC

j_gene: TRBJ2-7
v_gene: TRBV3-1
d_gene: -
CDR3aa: CASSQEAGATIYEQYF
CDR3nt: TGTGCCAGCAGCCAAGAGGCTGGGGCCACCATTTACGAGCAGTACTTC